This passage covers 15 T cell receptor beta chains from one sample sequenced in a study of cytomegalovirus exposure and HLA in healthy donors. The PCR employed 60 Vbeta primers together with 13 Jbeta primers. Data came from immunoSEQ multiplex PCR; TCRdb stores just in-frame clones and leaves some out. Counted here are fewer than 250,000 clones, 81% occurring once; the ten biggest clones make up around 3.6%. The sequenced material came from PBMCs. Receptors were obtained from a man aged 40-50 years in good health and CMV-seropositive.

The genes are TRBV25-1 and TRBJ2-3, with 10 bases matching TRBD1. Looked up from germline, CDR1 is MGHDK and CDR2 is SYGVNS. The V and J ends lost 3 bases and 3 bases, in that order; junction bases with no gene match: 9. CDR3 length: 17 amino acids. The CDR3 loop reads CASSDQTGGFGTDTQYF. The CDR3 DNA reads TGTGCCAGCAGTGACCAGACAGGGGGCTTTGGGACAGATACGCAGTATTTT.

V and J are TRBV19 and TRBJ2-5; weak D call: TRBD1 (6 bases). Germline V gene sequence: CDR1 LNHDA, CDR2 SQIVND (reference sequence). The CDR3 sequence is 14 residues long. V gave up 3 bases and J gave up 5 bases, with 13 bases separating them. CDR3: CASSMGASWETQYF. CDR3 sequence (DNA): TGTGCCAGTAGTATGGGGGCTAGCTGGGAGACCCAGTACTTC.

The V and J genes are TRBV28 and TRBJ1-2; D remains unclear. This CDR3 has 15 residues. V lost 5 bases, J lost 4 bases, and 17 bases lay in between. CDR1 is MDHEN, CDR2 SYDVKM, per germline. The CDR3 coding sequence is TGTGCCAGCAGTCCCGGTACATTTAGAGGCTATGGCTACACCTTC. It specifies CASSPGTFRGYGYTF.

The rearrangement links TRBV5-1 to TRBJ2-7; D unclear. V was clipped by 0 bases and J by 5 bases, with 15 bases between them. Germline V gives CDR1 SGHRS, CDR2 YFSETQ. The CDR3 consists of 15 residues. For the CDR3, the DNA is TGCGCCAGCAGCTTGGATGGGTCCAGCACTAACGAGCAGTACTTC. Its translation: CASSLDGSSTNEQYF.

The chain links TRBV13 to TRBJ2-7; weak D call: TRBD2 (5 bases). The CDR3 is 11 amino acids. Trimming removed 3 bases at V and 5 bases at J, with 5 bases between. CDR1 and CDR2 from the germline V gene are PRHDT and FYEKMQ (reference sequence). The CDR3 protein is CASSFGNEQYF. CDR3 coding DNA: TGTGCCAGCAGCTTCGGGAACGAGCAGTACTTC.

This clone was recorded a few times. DNA for the CDR3: TGCGCCAGCAGCCCCGGAGGTTTACCAAACACCGGGGAGCTGTTTTTT. As protein: CASSPGGLPNTGELFF. This rearrangement joins TRBV5-1 to TRBJ2-2, with D maybe TRBD2 (5 bases). Trimming shortened V by 4 bases and J by 2 bases, and 15 bases separated the two germline ends. The CDR3 length is 16 residues. Germline CDR1 reads SGHRS; CDR2 reads YFSETQ.

The chain employs TRBV6-6 and TRBJ2-2, with 10 bases that match TRBD2. This CDR3 has 15 residues. The V gene's germline CDR1 is MNHNY and CDR2 SVGAGI (reference sequence). Trimming cost V 4 bases and J 7 bases; bases outside gene matches: 6. CDR3 residues: CASSSHIAGGGELFF. CDR3 DNA sequence: TGTGCCAGCAGTTCCCATATAGCGGGGGGCGGGGAGCTGTTTTTT.

This chain connects TRBV10-3 to TRBJ1-5; D is undetermined. Trimming left V 2 bases short and J 5 bases short, with 13 bases between. Germline V gene sequence: CDR1 ENHRY, CDR2 SYGVKD. The CDR3 is made up of 15 amino acids. The CDR3 nucleotides read TGTGCCATCAGTGAGGGAGAGGCAGCAGATCAGCCCCAGCATTTT. Translated, it gives CAISEGEAADQPQHF.

The chain couples TRBV11-3 to TRBJ1-6, with unresolved D. This CDR3 region has 13 residues. Germline CDR1 is SGHNT and CDR2 is YENEEA. Trimming removed 5 bases at V and 8 bases at J, with 10 bases between. The DNA for the CDR3 is TGTGCCAGCAGCCCTACCATGGATTCACCCCTCCACTTT. Protein: CASSPTMDSPLHF.

The chain links TRBV11-2 to TRBJ1-4; D possibly corresponds to TRBD1 (5 bases). CDR3 length: 16 amino acids. The ends were cut back, 0 bases at V and 8 bases at J, with 16 bases in the middle. In germline, CDR1 is SGHAT, CDR2 FQNNGV. Written as DNA, the CDR3 is TGTGCCAGCAGCTTAGATTCACAGGCGGTTGGAGAAAAACTGTTTTTT. Its translation: CASSLDSQAVGEKLFF.

V and J are TRBV6-5 and TRBJ2-7, with 9 positions matching TRBD1. This CDR3 region has 16 residues. Trimming removed 4 bases from V and 6 bases from J; junction bases left unmatched: 13. In germline, CDR1 is MNHEY, CDR2 SVGAGI. CDR3 region: CASSLEAGTGYFEQYF. The DNA of the CDR3 is TGTGCCAGCAGTTTGGAAGCCGGGACAGGGTACTTCGAGCAGTACTTC.

The rearrangement uses TRBV29-1 and TRBJ2-2; TRBD2 is a possible D gene (6 bases). With 2 bases removed from V and 7 bases from J, the gap between germline ends came to 11 bases. The CDR3 is 13 amino acids. Germline values: CDR1 SQVTM, CDR2 ANQGSEA. The CDR3 here is CSVERLEGGELFF. CDR3 sequence (DNA): TGCAGCGTTGAACGACTAGAAGGCGGGGAGCTGTTTTTT.

In this sample, this clone turned up a few times. The chain is built from TRBV6-6 and TRBJ1-1; no clear D gene. Trimming took off 7 bases at V and 6 bases at J, with 12 bases between the two ends. The CDR3 totals 12 residues. The germline gives CDR1 MNHNY, CDR2 SVGAGI (reference sequence). In DNA form, the CDR3 reads TGTGCCAGCAAGGGAGGGTTGGCTGAAGCTTTCTTT. Translation gives CASKGGLAEAFF.

Only a few counts were recorded for this clone. This chain connects TRBV28 to TRBJ2-7; 9 nucleotides line up with TRBD2. Germline V lookup: CDR1 MDHEN, CDR2 SYDVKM. Trimming took 10 bases from V and 3 from J; bases not matched to a gene: 10. The CDR3 spans 14 residues. The CDR3 nucleotides are TGTGCCACCTGGGGCGGGAGGGCCGGCTACGAGCAGTACTTC. This codes for CATWGGRAGYEQYF. Full variable domain (outside the CDR3, taken from reference TRBV28 and TRBJ2-7): DVKVTQSSRYLVKRTGEKVFLECVQDMDHENMFWYRQDPGLGLRLIYFSYDVKMKEKGDIPEGYSVSREKKERFSLILESASTNQTSMYLCATWGGRAGYEQYFGPGTRLTVT.

This clone was detected once. DNA for the CDR3: TGTGCCAGCAGCCCCTCTAGCGGGAGAAATGAGCAGTTCTTC. As protein: CASSPSSGRNEQFF. This chain joins TRBV9 and TRBJ2-1, with 10 bases fitting TRBD2. The CDR3 is 14 residues long. V was pared by 4 bases and J by 7 bases, with 5 bases of the junction left unmatched. Germline-derived CDR1 and CDR2 are SGDLS and YYNGEE.